This TCR beta chain was identified in a study of blood T cell repertoires in COVID-19. Study information: Samples taken during acute and convalescent COVID-19 were collected in the United States, Italy and Spain. T cells, B-cell-depleted T cells, or PBMCs provided the cDNA or gDNA that served as material.

Germline V lookup: CDR1 SGHRS, CDR2 YFSETQ. V was cut by 5 bases and J by 0 bases, with 11 bases left in between. The CDR3 contains 14 residues. In the original analysis: Estimation of nucleated cell counts was performed using reference gene primer amplification. TCRdb's copy holds only in-frame clones and misses some; the assay was immunoSEQ multiplex PCR. The DNA was the basis for D and trimming; V, J and clone size are from that table. The sample consists of 140,000 to 150,000 clones, about 90% of them appearing once. The TCR was taken from a human donor in a cohort sampled during active COVID-19. Material for sequencing was peripheral blood. The J gene is TRBJ1-1, the V gene TRBV5-1; perhaps TRBD1 as D (5 bases). CDR3 coding DNA: TGCGCCAGCAGTAAAACAGGTGTGAACACTGAAGCTTTCTTT. Its translation: CASSKTGVNTEAFF. The whole variable domain, filled in from reference TRBV5-1 and TRBJ1-1, reads KAGVTQTPRYLIKTRGQQVTLSCSPISGHRSVSWYQQTPGQGLQFLFEYFSETQRNKGNFPGRFSGRQFSNSRSEMNVSTLELGDSALYLCASSKTGVNTEAFFGQGTRLTVV.